The clone carrying this TCR beta chain was seen only a few times. Antigen unknown. The time point is: week 23, last vaccination. A 20-mer mutant IDH1 peptide at 300 ug was injected subcutaneously with topical imiquimod. Measured with immunoSEQ multiplex PCR; TCRdb has only the in-frame clones, and not every one. This table has approximately 41,000 clones, 81% appearing once. These data belong to a study of a mutant IDH1 vaccine in newly diagnosed glioma. Trimming took off 0 bases at V and 7 bases at J, with 14 bases between the two ends. The CDR3 spans 16 residues. This chain uses TRBV5-3 with TRBJ1-6; D uncertain. TRBV5-3 has ORF status, its function being uncertain. This TCR was recovered from a man aged 35-49 years with glioma. The material was PBMCs, obtained from a glioma patient whose treatment included an IDH1 peptide vaccine. The CDR3 DNA follows: TGTGCCAGAAGCTTGGGGGCCGGGGTGCGAAATTCACCCCTCCACTTT. It codes for CARSLGAGVRNSPLHF.